A single sample gave rise to the 32 T cell receptor beta chains below, sequenced in a study of PD-1 blockade in classical Hodgkin lymphoma. Every single patient, without exception, relapsed after autologous stem cell transplantation, and brentuximab vedotin exposure varied. Using immunoSEQ multiplex PCR, the repertoire was profiled, and TCRdb retains in-frame clones only, with some absent. The sample contains around 66,000 clones, about two thirds of which appear only once. The sample consisted of peripheral blood mononuclear cells (PBMCs), taken before the second cycle of nivolumab. The receptor set was obtained from a human donor with classical Hodgkin lymphoma.

The chain links TRBV10-3 to TRBJ2-2; unclear D gene. Deletions cut 10 bases from V and 1 base from J, with 10 bases between. Per the germline V gene, CDR1 is ENHRY and CDR2 is SYGVKD. This CDR3 spans 13 amino acids. The CDR3 is CASRPLNTGELFF. The CDR3 region has the DNA TGTGCCAGCCGTCCATTGAACACCGGGGAGCTGTTTTTT.

About this clone: Other DNA sequences of this sample code for an identical CDR3. The V call is TRBV28, the J call TRBJ1-3; D is unclear. The germline V gene encodes CDR1 MDHEN and CDR2 SYDVKM. This CDR3 spans 15 amino acids. The germline V and J ends were trimmed by 2 bases and 0 bases, with 8 bases remaining between them. CDR3 nucleotide sequence: TGTGCCAGCAGTTTAGGGCGGATCTCTGGAAACACCATATATTTT. Translation gives CASSLGRISGNTIYF.

The gene calls are TRBV27 and TRBJ2-3; D tentatively reads TRBD1 or TRBD2 (5 bases each). Germline V gene lookup returns CDR1 MNHEY and CDR2 SMNVEV (reference sequence). The CDR3 totals 13 residues. Trimming removed 6 bases at V and 2 bases at J, with 9 bases between. For the CDR3, the DNA is TGTGCCAGCAGCCGGGACCTCACAGATACGCAGTATTTT. Protein product: CASSRDLTDTQYF.

This clone showed up just a few times. For the CDR3, the DNA is TGTGCCAGCAGGGAAAGAAACTATGGCTACACCTTC. Protein product: CASRERNYGYTF. The chain carries TRBV2 and TRBJ1-2, with D hard to call. The ends were cut back, 6 bases at V and 2 bases at J, with 7 bases in the middle. The CDR3 has 12 amino acids. The germline gives CDR1 SNHLY, CDR2 FYNNEI.

CDR3 nucleotides: TGTGCCAGCAGCTTACAGGGTGACAGCAATCAGCCCCAGCATTTT. Residues: CASSLQGDSNQPQHF. This chain joins TRBV6-5 and TRBJ1-5; weak D call: TRBD1 (6 bases). Germline V gene lookup returns CDR1 MNHEY and CDR2 SVGAGI. V gave up 6 bases and J gave up 1 base, with 13 bases separating them. CDR3 size: 15 residues.

This chain joins TRBV5-1 and TRBJ2-7; D might be TRBD1 (8 bases). Germline V gene lookup returns CDR1 SGHRS and CDR2 YFSETQ. CDR3 length: 14 amino acids. The V end was cut by 4 bases, the J end by 7 bases, with 18 bases between. The CDR3 sequence is CASSPGQGGWEQYF. The DNA for the CDR3 is TGCGCCAGCAGCCCAGGACAGGGAGGGTGGGAGCAGTACTTC.

The rearrangement links TRBV2 to TRBJ2-6; D call uncertain. The V gene's germline CDR1 is SNHLY and CDR2 FYNNEI. V gave up 4 bases and J gave up 0 bases, with 7 bases separating them. The CDR3 contains 15 residues. CDR3 sequence: CASSAGNSGANVLTF. The CDR3 DNA sequence: TGTGCCAGCAGTGCCGGAAACTCTGGGGCCAACGTCCTGACTTTC.

The rearrangement links TRBV5-6 to TRBJ2-7; perhaps TRBD2 as D (6 bases). CDR3 length: 14 amino acids. CDR1 SGHDT and CDR2 YYEEEE come from the germline V gene. V lost 0 bases and J 6 bases, leaving 13 bases between the germline ends. In DNA, the CDR3 is TGTGCCAGCAGCTTGGGCCCGGAGGGCGTCGAGCAGTACTTC. It codes for CASSLGPEGVEQYF. Full variable domain (outside the CDR3, taken from reference TRBV5-6 and TRBJ2-7): DAGVTQSPTHLIKTRGQQVTLRCSPKSGHDTVSWYQQALGQGPQFIFQYYEEEERQRGNFPDRFSGHQFPNYSSELNVNALLLGDSALYLCASSLGPEGVEQYFGPGTRLTVT.

The chain links TRBV11-3 to TRBJ2-1; D is ambiguous. Germline V lookup: CDR1 SGHNT, CDR2 YENEEA. V lost 0 bases and J 7 bases, leaving 13 bases between the germline ends. The length of the CDR3 is 15 residues. The CDR3: CASSLDSVASNEQFF. The CDR3 DNA reads as TGTGCCAGCAGCTTAGATTCGGTGGCCTCTAATGAGCAGTTCTTC.

The table lists this clone with a few counts. The chain couples TRBV23-1 to TRBJ1-2, with D perhaps matching TRBD1 (6 bases). TRBV23-1 is filed as an ORF, its function uncertain. V lost 0 bases and J 5 bases, leaving 13 bases between the germline ends. The CDR3 covers 15 residues. Here the CDR3 DNA reads TGCGCCAGCAGTCAATCGCAGGGGCTGGGATATGGCTACACCTTC. This gives the protein CASSQSQGLGYGYTF.

The rearrangement links TRBV7-8 to TRBJ1-2; weak D call: TRBD1 (6 bases). The CDR3 has 14 amino acids. The ends were cut back, 5 bases at V and 7 bases at J, with 17 bases in the middle. Germline values: CDR1 SGHVS, CDR2 FQNEAQ. The CDR3 DNA sequence: TGTGCCAGCAGCCCTACACAGGGTTGGACTGGCTACACCTTC. Translating gives CASSPTQGWTGYTF.

This chain links TRBV11-3 with TRBJ1-2; D call uncertain. Trimming pared 5 bases from V and 2 bases from J, leaving 15 bases between. The germline V gene encodes CDR1 SGHNT and CDR2 YENEEA. This CDR3 contains 15 residues. The CDR3 reads CASSRGIAGNYGYTF. The CDR3 region has the DNA TGTGCCAGCAGCCGAGGCATCGCCGGGAACTATGGCTACACCTTC.

The chain employs TRBV27 and TRBJ1-2; D perhaps matches TRBD1 (6 bases). CDR3 length: 15 amino acids. V was shortened by 4 bases and J by 4 bases, with 16 bases between the two germline ends. In germline, CDR1 is MNHEY, CDR2 SMNVEV (reference sequence). The CDR3 protein is CASSSWDTASYGYTF. The CDR3 nucleotides read TGTGCCAGCAGTTCTTGGGACACCGCCAGCTATGGCTACACCTTC.

The chain combines TRBV18 with TRBJ2-1; TRBD1 is a possible D gene (5 bases). This CDR3 has 14 residues. Germline V gene lookup returns CDR1 KGHSH and CDR2 LQKENI. Trimming removed 0 bases at V and 7 bases at J, with 10 bases between. The CDR3 DNA reads as TGTGCCAGCTCACCACCTCAGGGAAGAAATGAGCAGTTCTTC. Translated: CASSPPQGRNEQFF.

V is TRBV27 and J is TRBJ2-7; TRBD1 agrees at 7 bases. V lost 6 bases and J lost 3; bases outside the gene matches: 11. From germline, CDR1 is MNHEY and CDR2 SMNVEV (reference sequence). CDR3 length: 15 amino acids. The CDR3 DNA sequence: TGTGCCAGCAGCCGCGAGGGACAGCCTCTCTACGAGCAGTACTTC. It is translated as CASSREGQPLYEQYF.

V and J are TRBV5-1 and TRBJ2-7; tentatively, D is TRBD1 (7 bases). V shed 6 bases and J shed 3 bases, with 16 bases lying between them. The germline gives CDR1 SGHRS, CDR2 YFSETQ. The CDR3 is 14 amino acids. CDR3 region: CASTTTGTVYEQYF. CDR3 bases: TGCGCCAGCACCACGACAGGGACTGTCTACGAGCAGTACTTC.

This chain connects TRBV29-1 to TRBJ1-1; no clear D. The CDR3 has 12 amino acids. Germline assignment: CDR1 SQVTM and CDR2 ANQGSEA. V was cut by 8 bases and J by 3 bases, with 13 bases left in between. The CDR3 is CSFRALYTEAFF. The DNA for the CDR3 is TGCAGCTTCAGAGCTCTATACACTGAAGCTTTCTTT.

The chain has TRBV10-3 and TRBJ2-7; 7 nucleotides agree with TRBD1. The CDR3 runs to 14 residues. With 0 bases clipped from V and 3 bases from J, the junction kept 2 bases outside the gene matches. Germline V gene sequence: CDR1 ENHRY, CDR2 SYGVKD. The CDR3 region is CAISESNRGYEQYF. As DNA, the CDR3 is TGTGCCATCAGTGAGTCGAACAGGGGCTACGAGCAGTACTTC.

The chain uses TRBV19 and TRBJ2-1; 13 bases line up with TRBD2. The germline V gene encodes CDR1 LNHDA and CDR2 SQIVND (reference sequence). The CDR3 runs to 15 residues. The V gene end was trimmed by 5 bases and the J gene end by 12 bases; junction bases not matched to a gene: 10. The CDR3 bases are TGTGCCAGTAGTTCCCTCGGACTAGCGGGAGTGGGGCAGTTCTTC. Translation gives CASSSLGLAGVGQFF.

The chain employs TRBV4-2 and TRBJ2-2; 11 bases map to TRBD2. V lost 5 bases to trimming and J lost 2 bases; unmatched junction nucleotides: 4. The CDR3 length is 16 residues. The germline CDR1 and CDR2 sequences are LGHNA and YNFKEQ. CDR3 nucleotides: TGTGCCAGCAGCGCCCGACTAGCGGGAAACACCGGGGAGCTGTTTTTT. Amino acid sequence: CASSARLAGNTGELFF.

V usage is TRBV10-3 and J usage is TRBJ2-1, with D uncertain. CDR1 and CDR2 from the germline V gene are ENHRY and SYGVKD. V was pared by 6 bases and J by 3 bases, with 18 bases between. There are 16 residues in the CDR3. CDR3 sequence: CAISMAAFPHYNEQFF. CDR3 in DNA: TGTGCCATCAGCATGGCAGCCTTCCCACACTACAATGAGCAGTTCTTC.

This clone was seen just once. The same CDR3 can be traced to other DNA sequences in this sample. The gene calls are TRBV18 and TRBJ1-2, with 8 bases matching TRBD1. The germline CDR1 and CDR2 sequences are KGHSH and LQKENI. This CDR3 has 12 amino acids. Unmatched junction bases numbered 3, after V lost 6 bases and J lost 6 bases. CDR3 amino acids: CASSPDRDGYTF. In nucleotides, the CDR3 is TGTGCCAGCTCGCCGGACAGGGATGGCTACACCTTC.

The CDR3 reads CAWSLLLVRGTGELFF. For the CDR3, the DNA is TGTGCCTGGAGCCTTCTACTAGTAAGGGGCACCGGGGAGCTGTTTTTT. The J gene is TRBJ2-2, the V gene TRBV30, with D possibly called TRBD1 or TRBD2 (5 bases each). The CDR3 is made up of 16 amino acids. Trimming cost V 3 bases and J 4 bases, with 18 bases left between them. The germline CDR1 and CDR2 sequences are GTSNPN and SVGIG (reference sequence).

The J gene is TRBJ1-1, the V gene TRBV7-9, with D possibly TRBD1 on 5 matching bases. CDR1 SEHNR and CDR2 FQNEAQ come from the germline V gene (reference sequence). V was trimmed by 3 bases and J by 12 bases, leaving 17 bases between them. This CDR3 comprises 13 residues. The chain's CDR3 is CASSLGGYRETFF. The CDR3 nucleotides read TGTGCCAGCAGCTTGGGGGGGTATCGAGAAACTTTCTTT.

The chain is built from TRBV9 and TRBJ1-1, with D hard to call. This CDR3 has 13 amino acids. Trimming took off 7 bases at V and 2 bases at J, with 12 bases between the two ends. Germline CDR1 reads SGDLS; CDR2 reads YYNGEE. The CDR3, as DNA: TGTGCCAGCTCAGACGACGGAAACACTGAAGCTTTCTTT. This gives the protein CASSDDGNTEAFF.

The rearrangement links TRBV18 to TRBJ1-2; possibly TRBD1 for D (5 bases). CDR3 size: 12 residues. The V gene's germline CDR1 is KGHSH and CDR2 LQKENI. V was pared by 6 bases and J by 8 bases, with 13 bases between. The CDR3 DNA reads TGTGCCAGCTCGCCCCAGGGAAGCGGCTACACCTTC. Protein sequence: CASSPQGSGYTF.

The V and J genes are TRBV15 and TRBJ2-5, with 7 positions matching TRBD2. V trimming: 0 bases; J trimming: 5 bases; junction bases outside the gene matches: 12. CDR1 and CDR2 (germline): LNHNV, YYDKDF (reference sequence). CDR3 size: 17 residues. The CDR3 spells CATSRDGASGARETQYF. The CDR3 DNA is TGTGCCACCAGCAGAGACGGGGCTAGCGGTGCCCGGGAGACCCAGTACTTC.

The chain couples TRBV6-5 to TRBJ2-5, with TRBD2 matching 9 bases. The length of the CDR3 is 15 residues. V trimming: 5 bases; J trimming: 4 bases; junction bases outside the gene matches: 8. Germline loops: CDR1 MNHEY, CDR2 SVGAGI. CDR3 nucleotides: TGTGCCAGCAGTATGGGTCTAGCGGGGACAGAGACCCAGTACTTC. It yields the protein CASSMGLAGTETQYF.

This clone is a singleton in its sample. This chain links TRBV5-1 with TRBJ2-2; D is uncertain. Germline CDR1 is SGHRS and CDR2 is YFSETQ. The CDR3 is 14 amino acids. The V and J ends lost 0 bases and 6 bases respectively, with 9 bases between them. The CDR3 region is CASSLEFGPGELFF. As DNA, the CDR3 is TGCGCCAGCAGCTTGGAGTTTGGACCCGGGGAGCTGTTTTTT.

The chain employs TRBV28 and TRBJ1-6; D is undetermined. V lost 8 bases, J lost 4 bases, and 9 bases lay in between. Per the germline V gene, CDR1 is MDHEN and CDR2 is SYDVKM. CDR3 length: 13 residues. CDR3 residues: CASLADYNSPLHF. CDR3 DNA sequence: TGTGCCAGCTTGGCAGATTATAATTCACCCCTCCACTTT.

This clone was observed a single time. The chain combines TRBV2 with TRBJ2-6; tentative D call: TRBD1 (6 bases). Germline V lookup: CDR1 SNHLY, CDR2 FYNNEI. V dropped 4 bases and J dropped 0 bases, with 16 bases sitting between them. The CDR3 is 18 amino acids. The CDR3 bases are TGTGCCAGCAGTGGCAGACAGGATTTTTACTCTGGGGCCAACGTCCTGACTTTC. It encodes CASSGRQDFYSGANVLTF.

This clone was detected many times. As DNA, the CDR3 is TGTGCCAGCAGGCGGGGGTCGGGAGGCACAGATACGCAGTATTTT. It codes for CASRRGSGGTDTQYF. The rearrangement joins TRBV7-9 to TRBJ2-3; 7 bases align to TRBD2. Looked up from germline, CDR1 is SEHNR and CDR2 is FQNEAQ (reference sequence). This CDR3 has 15 amino acids. Germline trimming cut 6 bases from V and 1 base from J; bases unmatched to any gene: 7.